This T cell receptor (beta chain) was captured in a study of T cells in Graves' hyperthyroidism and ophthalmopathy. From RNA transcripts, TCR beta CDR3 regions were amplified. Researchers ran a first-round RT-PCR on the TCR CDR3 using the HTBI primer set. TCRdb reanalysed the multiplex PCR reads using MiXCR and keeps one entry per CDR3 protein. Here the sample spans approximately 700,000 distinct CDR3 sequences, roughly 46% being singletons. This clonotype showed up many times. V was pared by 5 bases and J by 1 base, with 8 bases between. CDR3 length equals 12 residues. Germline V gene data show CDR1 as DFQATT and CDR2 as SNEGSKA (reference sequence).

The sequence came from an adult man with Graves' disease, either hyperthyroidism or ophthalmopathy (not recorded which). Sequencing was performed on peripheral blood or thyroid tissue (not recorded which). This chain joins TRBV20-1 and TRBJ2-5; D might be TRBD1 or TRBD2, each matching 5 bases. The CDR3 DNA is TGCAGTGCTGGGGGTGCCCAAGAGACCCAGTACTTC. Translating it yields CSAGGAQETQYF.